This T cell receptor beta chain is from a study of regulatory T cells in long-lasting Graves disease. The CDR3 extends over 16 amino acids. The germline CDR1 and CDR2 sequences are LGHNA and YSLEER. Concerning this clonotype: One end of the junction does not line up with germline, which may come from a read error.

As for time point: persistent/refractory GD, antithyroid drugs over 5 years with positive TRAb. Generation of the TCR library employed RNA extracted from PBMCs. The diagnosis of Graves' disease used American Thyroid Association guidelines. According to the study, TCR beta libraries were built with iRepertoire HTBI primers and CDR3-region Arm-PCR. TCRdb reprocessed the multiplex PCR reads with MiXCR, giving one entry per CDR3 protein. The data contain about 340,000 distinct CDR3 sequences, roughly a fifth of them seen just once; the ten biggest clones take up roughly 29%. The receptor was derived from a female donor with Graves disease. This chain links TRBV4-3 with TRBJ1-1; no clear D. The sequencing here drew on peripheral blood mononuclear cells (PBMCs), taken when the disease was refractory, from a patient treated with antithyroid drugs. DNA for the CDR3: TGCGTCAGCAGCCAAGGAGAATTAGGATATCAAGTTACTGCTTTCTTT. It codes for CVSSQGELGYQVTAFF.